Listed here is a single TCR beta chain. This clone was seen a few times. Its antigen remains unidentified. The record has no base qualities; no much larger clone is one base away. These data belong to a study of shared clonotypes between healthy human individuals (dated by TCRdb to the early 2020s). Notes on the research overall: The cohort comprised two women and a few men aged 18 to 49 years. For each donor, three plates each were used for CD4 naive and CD4 memory, two plates were used for CD8 naive, and one plate was used for CD8 memory. The study deeply sequenced blood TCR repertoires of about five healthy adults to estimate repertoire size and the extent of clonotype sharing between individuals. Different laboratories and diverse techniques were used to prepare libraries and sequence TCR repertoires, to increase sequencing depth and limit assay-specific biases. Per donor, leukapheresis produced somewhere between about 0.94 and 9.5 billion PBMCs.

The research as a whole found: Because the study included only a small number of donors, the genetic and exposure-history diversity represented was limited. Across a few donors, roughly 5.1% of naive CD4, 3% to 3.5% of naive CD8, about 2.3% of memory CD4, and about 0.4% of memory CD8 clonotypes were shared. Naive subsets generally had larger estimated clonotype richness than memory subsets. Based on pairwise subsampling, the degree of clonotype sharing among donors was expected to be affected by sequencing depth. Even with the large sequencing depth, rarefaction of the sorted-subset datasets indicated that sequencing was incomplete. Higher generation probabilities were observed for clonotypes shared by all four sorted-subset donors than for non-shared clonotypes. Sampling was restricted to blood, and TCR repertoires in tissue are likely to differ from TCR repertoires in blood.

Healthy HIV-negative adults with no recently reported acute infections or vaccinations were included as donors. Every donor was a Caucasian adult residing in Nashville, Tennessee, USA. CD4+ T cells were enriched by magnetic negative selection, after which naive cells were positively selected on CD45RA and the negative fraction was taken as the memory subset. Blood was collected by leukapheresis, and PBMCs were isolated by Ficoll-Histopaque density gradient centrifugation and then cryopreserved in liquid nitrogen vapor phase. Analytical flow cytometry was used to check the purity and quantity of every magnetically sorted T cell population. Genomic DNA was isolated from every sorted fraction and measured by UV absorbance on a Nanodrop 2000c. Using the deep immunoSEQ assay, TCR CDR3 regions were amplified from genomic DNA by multiplex PCR. For each cell subset, the extracted genomic DNA was distributed evenly across all wells of several immunoSEQ 96-well plates, and each plate served as one replicate. For sorted subsets, 150 to 200 ng genomic DNA, equal to about 30,000 T cell genomes, was loaded into each replicate PCR. Purified libraries were measured with a Qubit 3.0 fluorometer, size-checked on a Bioanalyzer 2100, and measured again with the KAPA Library Quantification kit. Every immunoSEQ 96-well plate was sequenced on a separate single-read 150-cycle Illumina NextSeq 550 flow cell. The original pipeline was this. Because the immunoSEQ output included only junctional sequences and no quality scores, the filtering could not be the same as the filtering used for full-length reads. Sequences were annotated with PyIR, a Python wrapper for IgBLAST v1.9, using IMGT germline references to assign V/J genes and CDR3. Reads were filtered out if the reads had weak V/J assignments (E-value above 1e-6), no CDR3, stop codons, out-of-frame junctions, or ambiguous translated residues. V3J clonotypes were defined as sequences sharing an identical inferred V gene, J gene, and CDR3 amino acid sequence. To compute the percentage overlap between repertoires, the number of shared unique clonotypes was divided by the size of the smaller repertoire. Three approaches were used to assess repertoire richness: RTK rarefaction, the Chao1 estimator, and Recon v2.1 estimates of unobserved clonotypes. OLGA was used to compute generation probabilities for all TCRbeta clonotypes that the gDNA method yielded from a handful of donors. The clones in this table, taken by TCRdb from immuneACCESS, are in-frame only. Not every clone is retained; where verified, under half of the shortfall comes from an unresolved V gene, and the cause of the rest is unknown. Clone size and V and J calls were adopted from that table, with D and trimming inferred from the DNA. The sample table contains roughly 1,100,000 clones; only one count was recorded for approximately 76% of them. 1.4% to 1.5% of the sample comes from the top ten.

From a lookup of the germline V gene (reference sequence), CDR1 and CDR2 are SGHNT and YYREEE. Trimming removed 4 bases from V and 0 bases from J, leaving 10 bases between the germline ends. The CDR3 goes from the cysteine to the phenylalanine over 14 residues. The DNA shown is the 42-base CDR3, in frame from base 1. The sample consisted of memory CD4+ T cells sorted from blood. The sample's cell subset or site label is to be understood as: CD45RA-negative fraction. The sequence derives from a man aged 18 to 30 in good health. This chain is built from TRBV5-4 and TRBJ1-1; the D gene is possibly TRBD1, with 5 bases matching. The CDR3 is CASSAGPMNTEAFF. The DNA is as follows: TGTGCCAGCAGCGCGGGACCGATGAACACTGAAGCTTTCTTT. The full variable domain, with segments outside the CDR3 supplied by the reference TRBV5-4 and TRBJ1-1 proteins, appears as ETGVTQSPTHLIKTRGQQVTLRCSSQSGHNTVSWYQQALGQGPQFIFQYYREEENGRGNFPPRFSGLQFPNYSSELNVNALELDDSALYLCASSAGPMNTEAFFGQGTRLTVV.